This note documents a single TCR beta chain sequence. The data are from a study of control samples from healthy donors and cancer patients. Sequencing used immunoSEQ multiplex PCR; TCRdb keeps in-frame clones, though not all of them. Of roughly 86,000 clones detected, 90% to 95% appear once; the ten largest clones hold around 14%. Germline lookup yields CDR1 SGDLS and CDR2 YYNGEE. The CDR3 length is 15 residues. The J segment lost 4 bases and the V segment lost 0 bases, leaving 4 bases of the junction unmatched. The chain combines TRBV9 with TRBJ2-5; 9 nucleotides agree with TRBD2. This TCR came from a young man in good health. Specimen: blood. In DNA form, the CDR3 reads TGTGCCAGCAGCGTAGGTGGCGGGAGGGCAGAGACCCAGTACTTC. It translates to CASSVGGGRAETQYF.